This T cell receptor beta chain was sequenced for a study of human T cells and chemical hapten exposure. TCRdb fed the RACE reads into MiXCR, producing one record per CDR3 protein. The table lists around 75,000 distinct CDR3 sequences, 12% of them singletons. Specified time point: patch test 1, 2 weeks after DPC sensitization. Treatment: therapeutic diphenylcyclopropenone sensitization with weekly scalp DPC. Donors were 18 to 70-year-old alopecia patients suitable for DPC. V lost 6 bases and J 5 bases, leaving 13 bases between the germline ends. The CDR3 totals 13 residues. Germline V gene lookup returns CDR1 MNHEY and CDR2 SVGAGI.

The clonotype comes from a woman in her sixties or seventies with alopecia areata. Some clones in this sample may be carry-over from other donors' samples. Sequences were derived from whole blood, sampled in connection with sensitization to the hapten diphenylcyclopropenone (DPC). This chain joins TRBV6-5 and TRBJ1-2, with a weak D call TRBD1 (6 bases). This CDR3 reads CASRMTGPYGYTF. The CDR3 region has the DNA TGTGCCAGCAGAATGACAGGACCTTATGGCTACACCTTC.